This note documents a single T cell receptor (beta chain) sequence. Residents of approximately 25 US areas, aged roughly 18 to 89 years, made up the participants. TCRdb keeps only in-frame clones here, not all; method: immunoSEQ multiplex PCR. The sample has 200,000 or so clones, 86% seen once. This entry belongs to a study of blood T cell repertoires in COVID-19. Background on the study: Collection of acute and convalescent COVID-19 samples took place in the United States, Italy and Spain. T cells, B-cell-depleted T cells, or PBMCs supplied cDNA or gDNA.

The CDR3 extends over 16 amino acids. The V end was cut by 0 bases, the J end by 7 bases, with 19 bases between. CDR1 MGHRA and CDR2 YSYEKL come from the germline V gene. J is TRBJ2-7 and V is TRBV4-1; a possible D gene is TRBD2 (6 bases). The receptor comes from a woman between 40 and 55 years old with acute COVID-19. Sequenced input: PBMCs or T cells enriched from blood (not recorded which). CDR3 in DNA: TGCGCCAGCAGCCAAGATCGGATCGGGGGTCCGCGGGAGCAGTACTTC. As protein: CASSQDRIGGPREQYF.